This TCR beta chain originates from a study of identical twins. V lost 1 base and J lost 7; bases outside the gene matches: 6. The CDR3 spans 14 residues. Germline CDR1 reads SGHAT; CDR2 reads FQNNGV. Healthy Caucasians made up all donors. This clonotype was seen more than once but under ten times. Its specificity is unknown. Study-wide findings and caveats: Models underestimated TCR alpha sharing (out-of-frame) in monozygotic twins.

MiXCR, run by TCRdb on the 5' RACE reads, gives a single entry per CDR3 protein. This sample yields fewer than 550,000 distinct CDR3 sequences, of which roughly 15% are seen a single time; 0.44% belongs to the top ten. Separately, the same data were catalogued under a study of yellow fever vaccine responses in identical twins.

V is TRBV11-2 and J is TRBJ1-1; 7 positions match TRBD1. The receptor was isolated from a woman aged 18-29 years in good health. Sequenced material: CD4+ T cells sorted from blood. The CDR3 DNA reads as TGTGCCAGCAGCTTAGCAGGGGGTAATTATGAAGCTTTCTTT. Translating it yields CASSLAGGNYEAFF.